The rows below give T cell receptor beta chains drawn from one sample of a study of CD8 T cells in Susac syndrome. TCRdb re-called the immunoSEQ multiplex PCR reads through MiXCR, storing one row per CDR3 protein. Of a few hundred thousand distinct CDR3 sequences in the sample, 75% to 90% were seen once. Input material: CD8+ T cells from PBMCs. These receptors all stem from a human donor with multiple sclerosis. CDR3s include the opening cysteine and the closing phenylalanine or tryptophan. The D gene is left open where the match is weak. Clone size appears in some rows only: once, few, many, or a class for an expanded clone.

d_call	clone_size	cdr3_length	j_call	v_call	cdr3_aa	cdr3_nt
TRBD2	once	15	TRBJ2-7	TRBV27	CASSLGAGATYEQYF	TGTGCCAGCAGTCTTGGGGCGGGAGCCACCTACGAGCAGTACTTC
NA	NA	19	TRBJ2-7	TRBV5-1	CASSLAERTFEDLSYEQYF	TGCGCCAGCAGCTTGGCCGAAAGGACGTTCGAAGACTTATCCTACGAGCAGTACTTC
NA	NA	16	TRBJ1-3	TRBV6-1	CASSVHEGTDGNTIYF	TGTGCCAGCAGCGTACACGAAGGGACGGATGGAAACACCATATATTTT
TRBD1	NA	16	TRBJ1-1	TRBV9	CASSGRDRGVNTEAFF	TGTGCCAGCAGCGGAAGAGACAGGGGTGTCAACACTGAAGCTTTCTTT
TRBD1	NA	16	TRBJ2-7	TRBV4-1	CASSQEGDRGLWEQYF	TGCGCCAGCAGCCAAGAGGGAGACAGGGGGCTGTGGGAGCAGTACTTC
NA	NA	14	TRBJ1-2	TRBV3-1	CASSQVLGALGYTF	TGTGCCAGCAGCCAAGTTTTGGGGGCACTTGGCTACACCTTC
TRBD2	NA	16	TRBJ2-5	TRBV3-1	CASSQDRRLAGETQYF	TGTGCCAGCAGCCAAGATCGGAGACTAGCGGGAGAGACCCAGTACTTC
NA	NA	13	TRBJ2-5	TRBV5-1	CASSLWQDETQYF	TGCGCCAGCAGCTTGTGGCAGGATGAGACCCAGTACTTC
NA	NA	17	TRBJ2-3	TRBV18	CASSPSALAYSTDTQYF	TGTGCCAGCTCACCCAGTGCCCTAGCGTATAGCACAGATACGCAGTATTTT
NA	NA	18	TRBJ2-1	TRBV7-9	CASSLVGQTPSSYNEQFF	TGTGCCAGCAGCTTAGTCGGACAAACCCCTAGCTCCTACAATGAGCAGTTCTTC
NA	NA	14	TRBJ1-5	TRBV19	CASRPRTENQPQHF	TGTGCCAGTAGACCAAGGACGGAAAATCAGCCCCAGCATTTT
NA	NA	15	TRBJ1-2	TRBV28	CASSLVRSPNYGYTF	TGTGCCAGCAGTCTGGTGCGATCCCCTAACTATGGCTACACCTTC
NA	NA	13	TRBJ1-3	TRBV5-4	CASSLLGGNTIYF	TGTGCCAGCAGCTTGTTGGGTGGAAACACCATATATTTT
NA	NA	13	TRBJ2-1	TRBV14	CASRPDTYNEQFF	TGTGCCAGCAGACCCGACACCTACAATGAGCAGTTCTTC
TRBD1	few	14	TRBJ2-7	TRBV10-3	CAISADRVLYEQYF	TGTGCCATCAGTGCCGACAGGGTACTTTACGAGCAGTACTTC
NA	NA	12	TRBJ2-1	TRBV27	CASSPFLGEQFF	TGTGCCAGCAGTCCTTTCCTCGGTGAGCAGTTCTTC
TRBD1	NA	14	TRBJ2-7	TRBV19	CASSMETGRYEQYF	TGTGCCAGTAGTATGGAGACAGGGAGATACGAGCAGTACTTC
TRBD1	NA	16	TRBJ2-7	TRBV4-1	CASSQGRTGQTYEQYF	TGCGCCAGCAGCCAAGGTCGGACAGGGCAGACCTACGAGCAGTACTTC
NA	once	15	TRBJ1-5	TRBV7-2	CASSLGQEKNQPQHF	TGTGCCAGCAGCTTAGGACAGGAAAAAAATCAGCCCCAGCATTTT
NA	NA	14	TRBJ2-7	TRBV7-6	CASSLEYSSYEQYF	TGTGCCAGCAGCTTAGAGTACAGCAGTTACGAGCAGTACTTC
TRBD2	NA	15	TRBJ2-7	TRBV27	CASSTLAGGPYEQYF	TGTGCCAGCAGTACCCTAGCGGGAGGACCCTACGAGCAGTACTTC
TRBD1	NA	13	TRBJ1-2	TRBV20-1	CSAGDRENYGYTF	TGCAGTGCTGGGGACAGGGAAAACTATGGCTACACCTTC
NA	NA	14	TRBJ2-1	TRBV30	CAWSFGDLGDEQFF	TGTGCCTGGAGTTTCGGGGATTTAGGCGATGAGCAGTTCTTC
NA	few	14	TRBJ1-4	TRBV4-1	CASSQVGQDEKLFF	TGCGCCAGCAGCCAAGTTGGCCAGGATGAAAAACTGTTTTTT
NA	NA	18	TRBJ1-2	TRBV4-1	CASSQDGGAAGDSYGYTF	TGCGCCAGCAGCCAAGACGGAGGGGCGGCAGGGGACTCCTATGGCTACACCTTC
TRBD2	NA	17	TRBJ2-1	TRBV12-3/TRBV12-4	CASSLTSGGVKYNEQFF	TGTGCCAGCAGCCTGACTAGCGGGGGGGTAAAGTACAATGAGCAGTTCTTC
TRBD1	NA	15	TRBJ2-5	TRBV6-1	CASSTGQAGAETQYF	TGTGCCAGCAGTACCGGACAGGCTGGAGCAGAGACCCAGTACTTC
NA	NA	15	TRBJ2-5	TRBV7-6	CASSHGAGQQETQYF	TGTGCCAGCAGCCATGGGGCTGGGCAGCAAGAGACCCAGTACTTC
NA	NA	17	TRBJ2-7	TRBV7-9	CASSLVAGRVEDYEQYF	TGTGCCAGCAGCTTAGTGGCTGGGCGGGTTGAGGACTACGAGCAGTACTTC
TRBD1	NA	13	TRBJ2-1	TRBV29-1	CSVEDWTGYEQFF	TGCAGCGTTGAAGATTGGACAGGCTACGAGCAGTTCTTC
TRBD2	NA	17	TRBJ2-1	TRBV7-8	CASSLAGGAGDGNEQFF	TGTGCCAGCAGCTTGGCTGGCGGGGCGGGGGATGGGAATGAGCAGTTCTTC
TRBD1	NA	15	TRBJ1-1	TRBV6-1	CASGFYRGRNTEAFF	TGTGCCAGCGGCTTTTACAGGGGGCGGAACACTGAAGCTTTCTTT
TRBD2	NA	15	TRBJ2-2	TRBV6-4	CASSRTSMNTGELFF	TGTGCCAGCAGTCGGACTAGCATGAACACCGGGGAGCTGTTTTTT
TRBD1	once	15	TRBJ1-1	TRBV27	CASSTLGQGSPEAFF	TGTGCCAGCAGTACCCTGGGACAGGGGTCTCCTGAAGCTTTCTTT
TRBD2	NA	16	TRBJ2-1	TRBV4-1	CASSQAAGGLWDEQFF	TGCGCCAGCAGCCAAGCGGCGGGGGGGCTATGGGATGAGCAGTTCTTC
NA	NA	15	TRBJ2-5	TRBV27	CASSRSPGGWETQYF	TGTGCCAGCAGTCGGTCTCCAGGTGGTTGGGAGACCCAGTACTTC
NA	once	15	TRBJ1-5	TRBV28	CASSFDRDVNQPQHF	TGTGCCAGCAGTTTTGATAGGGACGTCAATCAGCCCCAGCATTTT
NA	NA	14	TRBJ1-2	TRBV6-5	CASSYGPGGYGYTF	TGTGCCAGCAGTTACGGTCCGGGAGGCTATGGCTACACCTTC
NA	NA	16	TRBJ1-2	TRBV6-1	CASSEGWAESNYGYTF	TGTGCCAGCAGTGAAGGGTGGGCCGAATCCAACTATGGCTACACCTTC
NA	NA	13	TRBJ1-1	TRBV5-4	CASSPPGWTEAFF	TGTGCCAGCAGCCCCCCGGGGTGGACTGAAGCTTTCTTT
NA	NA	13	TRBJ1-2	TRBV29-1	CSVCDSPSWGYTF	TGCAGCGTTTGTGACAGCCCTTCGTGGGGCTACACCTTC
NA	NA	17	TRBJ1-2	TRBV12-3/TRBV12-4	CASSLFPRTLRDYGYTF	TGTGCCAGCAGTTTATTTCCGCGGACCCTCCGTGACTATGGCTACACCTTC
TRBD2	NA	14	TRBJ2-1	TRBV4-1	CASLDLAGANEQFF	TGCGCCAGCCTTGACTTAGCGGGGGCAAATGAGCAGTTCTTC
NA	NA	13	TRBJ1-1	TRBV15	CATSVTLNTEAFF	TGTGCCACCAGCGTTACTTTGAACACTGAAGCTTTCTTT
TRBD1	NA	17	TRBJ2-3	TRBV7-9	CASSSTREDRGTDTQYF	TGTGCCAGCAGCTCGACGAGGGAGGACAGGGGCACAGATACGCAGTATTTT
NA	NA	15	TRBJ2-1	TRBV7-9	CASSSLINSRGEQFF	TGTGCCAGCAGCTCCCTAATAAACTCTAGGGGTGAGCAGTTCTTC
NA	NA	15	TRBJ1-5	TRBV10-3	CAIIVGGEGNQPQHF	TGTGCCATCATTGTGGGGGGGGAGGGCAATCAGCCCCAGCATTTT
TRBD2	NA	16	TRBJ2-1	TRBV5-1	CASSGTLAGGYNEQFF	TGCGCCAGCAGCGGGACCCTAGCGGGAGGGTACAATGAGCAGTTCTTC
NA	NA	15	TRBJ2-3	TRBV12-3/TRBV12-4	CASIRGLTSTDTQYF	TGTGCCAGCATCCGAGGACTAACCAGCACAGATACGCAGTATTTT
NA	NA	14	TRBJ1-4	TRBV27	CASSSYSTNEKLFF	TGTGCCAGCAGTTCCTACTCCACTAATGAAAAACTGTTTTTT